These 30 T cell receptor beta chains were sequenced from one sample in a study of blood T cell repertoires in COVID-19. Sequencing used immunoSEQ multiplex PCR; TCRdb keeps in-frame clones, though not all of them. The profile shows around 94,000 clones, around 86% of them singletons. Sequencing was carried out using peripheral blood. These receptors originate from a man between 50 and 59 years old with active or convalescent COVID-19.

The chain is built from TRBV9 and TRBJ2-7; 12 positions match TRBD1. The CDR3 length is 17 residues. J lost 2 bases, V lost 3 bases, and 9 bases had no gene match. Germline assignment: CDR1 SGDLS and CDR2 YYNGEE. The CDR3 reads CASSAHDRDRGPYEQYF. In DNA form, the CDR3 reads TGTGCCAGCAGCGCCCACGACCGGGACAGGGGGCCCTACGAGCAGTACTTC.

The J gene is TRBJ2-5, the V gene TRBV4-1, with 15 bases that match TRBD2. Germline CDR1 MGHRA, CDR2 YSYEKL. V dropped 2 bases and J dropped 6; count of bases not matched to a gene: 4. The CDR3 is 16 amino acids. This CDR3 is CASSQTGLAGGQTQYF. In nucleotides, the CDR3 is TGCGCCAGCAGCCAAACGGGACTAGCGGGGGGTCAGACCCAGTACTTC.

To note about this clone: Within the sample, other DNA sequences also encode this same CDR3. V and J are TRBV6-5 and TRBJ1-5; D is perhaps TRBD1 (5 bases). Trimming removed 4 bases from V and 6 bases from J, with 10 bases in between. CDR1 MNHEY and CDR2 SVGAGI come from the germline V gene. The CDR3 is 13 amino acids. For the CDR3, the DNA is TGTGCCAGCAGTTCCCTGGGGGGTCAGCCCCAGCATTTT. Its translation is CASSSLGGQPQHF.

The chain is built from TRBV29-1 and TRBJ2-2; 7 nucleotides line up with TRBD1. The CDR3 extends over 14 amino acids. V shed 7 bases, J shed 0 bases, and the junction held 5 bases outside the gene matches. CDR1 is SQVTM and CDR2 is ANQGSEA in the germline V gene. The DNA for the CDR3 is TGCAGCGCTATAGGGGGCGCGAACACCGGGGAGCTGTTTTTT. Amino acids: CSAIGGANTGELFF.

CDR3 region: CASSLRGGQPQHF. The CDR3 DNA follows: TGTGCCAGCAGTTTAAGGGGGGGTCAGCCCCAGCATTTT. This chain uses TRBV27 with TRBJ1-5, with a weak D call TRBD1 (6 bases). The CDR3 is made up of 13 amino acids. V lost 2 bases and J 6 bases, leaving 8 bases between the germline ends. CDR1 MNHEY and CDR2 SMNVEV come from the germline V gene (reference sequence).

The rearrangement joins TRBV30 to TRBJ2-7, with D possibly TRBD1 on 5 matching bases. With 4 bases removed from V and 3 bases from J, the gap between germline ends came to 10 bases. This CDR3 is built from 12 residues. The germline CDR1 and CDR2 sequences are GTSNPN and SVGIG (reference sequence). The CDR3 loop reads CAWKTGNYEQYF. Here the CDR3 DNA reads TGTGCCTGGAAAACAGGAAACTACGAGCAGTACTTC. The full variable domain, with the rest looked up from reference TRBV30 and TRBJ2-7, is SQTIHQWPATLVQPVGSPLSLECTVEGTSNPNLYWYRQAAGRGLQLLFYSVGIGQISSEVPQNLSASRPQDRQFILSSKKLLLSDSGFYLCAWKTGNYEQYFGPGTRLTVT.

In nucleotides, the CDR3 is TGTGCCAGCAGTTCCCAGGGGCTCCCCTACGAGCAGTACGTC. Its translation: CASSSQGLPYEQYV. This rearrangement joins TRBV6-6 to TRBJ2-7; D might be TRBD1 (6 bases). Trimming shortened V by 4 bases and J by 2 bases, and 12 bases separated the two germline ends. CDR3 size: 14 residues. Germline CDR1 reads MNHNY; CDR2 reads SVGAGI (reference sequence).

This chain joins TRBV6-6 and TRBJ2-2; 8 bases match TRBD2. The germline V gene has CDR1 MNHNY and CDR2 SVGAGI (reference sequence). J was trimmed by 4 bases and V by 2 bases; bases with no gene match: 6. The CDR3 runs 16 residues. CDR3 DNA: TGTGCCAGCAGTTACACGGCGGGGGGTGGCACCGGGGAGCTGTTTTTT. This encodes CASSYTAGGGTGELFF.

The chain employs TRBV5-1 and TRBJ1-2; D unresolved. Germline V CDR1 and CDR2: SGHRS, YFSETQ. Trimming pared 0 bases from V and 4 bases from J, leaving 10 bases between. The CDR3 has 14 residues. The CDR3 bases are TGCGCCAGCAGCTTGGGGGTAGAGGCCTATGGCTACACCTTC. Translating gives CASSLGVEAYGYTF.

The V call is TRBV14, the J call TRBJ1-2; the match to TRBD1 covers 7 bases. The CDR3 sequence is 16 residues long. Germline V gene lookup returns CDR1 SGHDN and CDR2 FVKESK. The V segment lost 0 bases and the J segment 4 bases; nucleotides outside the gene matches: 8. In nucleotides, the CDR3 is TGTGCCAGCAGCCAAGAGGGGGACAGACCCTTCTATGGCTACACCTTC. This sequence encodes CASSQEGDRPFYGYTF.

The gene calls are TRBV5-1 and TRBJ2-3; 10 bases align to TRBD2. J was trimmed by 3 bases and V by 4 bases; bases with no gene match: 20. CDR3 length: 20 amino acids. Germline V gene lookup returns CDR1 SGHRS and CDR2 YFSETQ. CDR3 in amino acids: CASSPNPGGSGGAETDTQYF. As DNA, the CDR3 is TGCGCCAGCAGCCCAAACCCCGGAGGGAGCGGGGGGGCGGAGACAGATACGCAGTATTTT.

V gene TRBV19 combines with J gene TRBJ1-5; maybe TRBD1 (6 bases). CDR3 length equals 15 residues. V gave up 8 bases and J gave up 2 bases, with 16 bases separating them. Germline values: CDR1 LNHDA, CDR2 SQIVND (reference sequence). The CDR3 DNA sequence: TGTGCCAGTGTGGACAGTCAGGGTGGCAATCAGCCCCAGCATTTT. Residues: CASVDSQGGNQPQHF. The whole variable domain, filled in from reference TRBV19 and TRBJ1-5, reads DGGITQSPKYLFRKEGQNVTLSCEQNLNHDAMYWYRQDPGQGLRLIYYSQIVNDFQKGDIAEGYSVSREKKESFPLTVTSAQKNPTAFYLCASVDSQGGNQPQHFGDGTRLSIL.

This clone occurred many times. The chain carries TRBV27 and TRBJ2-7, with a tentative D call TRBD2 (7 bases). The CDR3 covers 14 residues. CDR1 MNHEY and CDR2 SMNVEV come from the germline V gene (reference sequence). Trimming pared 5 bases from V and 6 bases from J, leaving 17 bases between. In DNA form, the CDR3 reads TGTGCCAGCAGTCTCTCGGGGGGCCTAGGCGAGCAGTACGTC. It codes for CASSLSGGLGEQYV.

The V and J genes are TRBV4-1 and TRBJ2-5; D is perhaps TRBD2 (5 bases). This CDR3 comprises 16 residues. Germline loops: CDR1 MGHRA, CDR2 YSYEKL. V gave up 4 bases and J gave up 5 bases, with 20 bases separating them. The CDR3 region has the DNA TGCGCCAGCAGCCTCTCTCCTGGCGGGTTGAGTGAGACCCAGTACTTC. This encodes CASSLSPGGLSETQYF.

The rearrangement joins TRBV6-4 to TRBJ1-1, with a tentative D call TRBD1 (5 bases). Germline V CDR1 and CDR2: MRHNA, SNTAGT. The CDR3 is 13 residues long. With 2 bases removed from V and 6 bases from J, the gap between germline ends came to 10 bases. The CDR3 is CASSDRVGAEAFF. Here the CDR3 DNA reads TGTGCCAGCAGTGACAGGGTAGGGGCTGAAGCTTTCTTT.

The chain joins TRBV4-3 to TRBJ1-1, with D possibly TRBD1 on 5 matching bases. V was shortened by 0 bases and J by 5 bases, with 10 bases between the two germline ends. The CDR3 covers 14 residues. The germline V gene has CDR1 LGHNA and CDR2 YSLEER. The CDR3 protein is CASSQDRGGTEAFF. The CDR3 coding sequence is TGCGCCAGCAGCCAAGATCGGGGGGGAACTGAAGCTTTCTTT.

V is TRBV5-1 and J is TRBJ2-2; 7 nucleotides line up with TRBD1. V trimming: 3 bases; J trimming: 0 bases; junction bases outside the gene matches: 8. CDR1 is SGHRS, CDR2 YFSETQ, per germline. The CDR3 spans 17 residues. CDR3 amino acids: CASSWATGFANTGELFF. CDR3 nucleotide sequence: TGCGCCAGCAGCTGGGCGACAGGGTTCGCGAACACCGGGGAGCTGTTTTTT.

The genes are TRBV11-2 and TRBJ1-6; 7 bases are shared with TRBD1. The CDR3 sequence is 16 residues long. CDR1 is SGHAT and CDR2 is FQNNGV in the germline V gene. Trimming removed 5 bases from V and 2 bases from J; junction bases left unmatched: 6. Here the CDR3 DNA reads TGTGCCAGCAGCCGAACCGGACAGGCCTATAATTCACCCCTCCACTTT. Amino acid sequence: CASSRTGQAYNSPLHF.

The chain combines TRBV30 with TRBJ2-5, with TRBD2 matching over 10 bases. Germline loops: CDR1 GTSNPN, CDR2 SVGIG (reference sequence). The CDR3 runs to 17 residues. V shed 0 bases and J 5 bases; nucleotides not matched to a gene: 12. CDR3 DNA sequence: TGTGCCTGGAGTGTTACGCGGAGCGGGGGGGCCCAGGAGACCCAGTACTTC. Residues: CAWSVTRSGGAQETQYF.

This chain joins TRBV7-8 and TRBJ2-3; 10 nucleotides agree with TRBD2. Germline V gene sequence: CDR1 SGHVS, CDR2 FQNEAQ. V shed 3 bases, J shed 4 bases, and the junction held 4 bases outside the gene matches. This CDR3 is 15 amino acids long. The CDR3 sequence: CASSFSGGAADTQYF. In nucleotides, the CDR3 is TGTGCCAGCAGCTTCAGCGGGGGGGCGGCAGATACGCAGTATTTT.

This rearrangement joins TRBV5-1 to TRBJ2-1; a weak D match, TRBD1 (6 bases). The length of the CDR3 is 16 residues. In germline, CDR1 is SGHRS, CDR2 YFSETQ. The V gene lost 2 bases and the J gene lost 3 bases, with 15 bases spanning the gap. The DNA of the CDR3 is TGCGCCAGCAGCTTCGGTGCGGCAGGGGTCTACAATGAGCAGTTCTTC. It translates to CASSFGAAGVYNEQFF.

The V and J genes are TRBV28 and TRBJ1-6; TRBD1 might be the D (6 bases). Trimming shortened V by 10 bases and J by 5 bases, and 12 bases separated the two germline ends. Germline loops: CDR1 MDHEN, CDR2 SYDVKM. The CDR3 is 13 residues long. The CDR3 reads CATNRVNNSPLHF. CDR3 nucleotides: TGTGCCACTAACAGGGTAAATAATTCACCCCTCCACTTT.

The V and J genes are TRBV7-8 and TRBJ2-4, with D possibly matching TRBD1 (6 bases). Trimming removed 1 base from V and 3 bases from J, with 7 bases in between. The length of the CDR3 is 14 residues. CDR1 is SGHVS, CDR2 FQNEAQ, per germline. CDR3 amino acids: CASSLDRVKNIQYF. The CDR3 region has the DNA TGTGCCAGCAGCTTAGACAGGGTCAAAAACATTCAGTACTTC.

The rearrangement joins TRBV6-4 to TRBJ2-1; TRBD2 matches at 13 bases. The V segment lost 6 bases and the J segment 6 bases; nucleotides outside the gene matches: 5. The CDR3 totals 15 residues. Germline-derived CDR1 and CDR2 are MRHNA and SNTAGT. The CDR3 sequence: CASSALAGGPNEQFF. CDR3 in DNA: TGTGCCAGCAGCGCACTAGCGGGGGGGCCCAATGAGCAGTTCTTC.

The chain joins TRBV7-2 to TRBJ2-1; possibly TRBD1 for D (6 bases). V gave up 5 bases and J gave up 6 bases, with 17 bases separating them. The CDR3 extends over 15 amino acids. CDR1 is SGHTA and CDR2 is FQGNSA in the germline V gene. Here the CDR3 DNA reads TGTGCCAGCAGCCCCCGAAGTGAAGGGGGCAATGAGCAGTTCTTC. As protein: CASSPRSEGGNEQFF.

The CDR3 spells CASSEQGGTQHF. CDR3 bases: TGTGCCAGCAGTGAGCAGGGAGGTACACAGCATTTT. This chain joins TRBV6-1 and TRBJ1-5; D perhaps matches TRBD1 (5 bases). V was pared by 3 bases and J by 13 bases, with 13 bases between. This CDR3 spans 12 amino acids. Germline-derived CDR1 and CDR2 are MNHNS and SASEGT.

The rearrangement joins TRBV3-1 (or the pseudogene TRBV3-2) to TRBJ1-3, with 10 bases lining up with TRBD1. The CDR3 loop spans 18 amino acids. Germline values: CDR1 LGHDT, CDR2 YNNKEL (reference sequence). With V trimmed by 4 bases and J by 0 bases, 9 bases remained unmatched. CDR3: CASSPPGTGAFSGNTIYF. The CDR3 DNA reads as TGTGCCAGCAGCCCACCCGGGACAGGGGCCTTCTCTGGAAACACCATATATTTT.

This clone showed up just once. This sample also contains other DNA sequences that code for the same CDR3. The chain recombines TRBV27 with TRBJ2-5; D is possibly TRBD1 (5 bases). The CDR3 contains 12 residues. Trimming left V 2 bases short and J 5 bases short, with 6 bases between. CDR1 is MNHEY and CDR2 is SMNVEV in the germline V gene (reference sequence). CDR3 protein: CASSLRGETQYF. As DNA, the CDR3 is TGTGCCAGCAGTTTAAGGGGCGAGACCCAGTACTTC.

The CDR3 sequence is CASSLSNRGSSYNEQFF. The CDR3 nucleotides read TGTGCCAGCAGCTTGTCTAACAGGGGATCCTCCTACAATGAGCAGTTCTTC. The chain has TRBV7-8 and TRBJ2-1, with 7 bases that match TRBD1. The J segment lost 0 bases and the V segment lost 3 bases, leaving 8 bases of the junction unmatched. Germline CDR1 is SGHVS and CDR2 is FQNEAQ. CDR3 size: 17 residues.

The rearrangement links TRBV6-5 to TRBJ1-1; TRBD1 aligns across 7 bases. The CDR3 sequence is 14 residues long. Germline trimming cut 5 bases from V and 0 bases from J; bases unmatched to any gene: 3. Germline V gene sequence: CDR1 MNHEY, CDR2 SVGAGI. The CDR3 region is CASSRDSLNTEAFF. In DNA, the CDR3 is TGTGCCAGCAGTCGGGACAGCCTGAACACTGAAGCTTTCTTT.